This is a list of T cell receptor beta chains from one sample in a study of long-term antiretroviral therapy in people with HIV. The assay was immunoSEQ multiplex PCR, and TCRdb's table has in-frame clones only and misses some. The sample includes tens of thousands of clones, 80% to 95% of them seen just once. Sequenced here: unsorted PBMCs, sampled more than 5 years after starting antiretroviral therapy. These TCRs come from a woman aged 40 to 55 with HIV. Both conserved end residues are part of each CDR3. Fields, in order: clone size, V gene, D gene, J gene, CDR3 DNA, CDR3 protein. D genes are given only for firm matches. Where a row states a size, it is once, few, many or the class of an expanded clone; other rows omit it.

-	TRBV9	TRBD1	TRBJ2-1	TGTGCCAGCAGCACTCAGGGGGCTTTTTACAATGAGCAGTTCTTC	CASSTQGAFYNEQFF
-	TRBV27	TRBD1	TRBJ2-7	TGTGCCAGCAGCTCTCGAATGGGGATAACAGGGGACGAGCAGTACTTC	CASSSRMGITGDEQYF
-	TRBV11-2	-	TRBJ1-5	TGTGCCAGCAGCATAGAGGGTCAGCCCCAGCATTTT	CASSIEGQPQHF
-	TRBV11-3	-	TRBJ2-3	TGTGCCAGCAGCTTAGACGATACGCAGTATTTT	CASSLDDTQYF
-	TRBV6-6	TRBD2	TRBJ2-2	TGTGCCAGCAGTTACGGGTCTAGCGGGGTTACCGGGGAGCTGTTTTTT	CASSYGSSGVTGELFF
-	TRBV11-3	-	TRBJ2-7	TGTGCCAGCAGCTCCTCCGGCACTAGCTCCTACGAGCAGTACTTC	CASSSSGTSSYEQYF
-	TRBV27	-	TRBJ1-1	TGTGCCAGCAGTTCGACATCCCTGGGGGTCCACACTGAAGCTTTCTTT	CASSSTSLGVHTEAFF
once	TRBV7-2	-	TRBJ1-2	TGTGCCGCCGGGTCTCTCTATGGCTACACCTTC	CAAGSLYGYTF
-	TRBV16	-	TRBJ2-5	TGTGCCAGCAGCCCGGGGACCTGGCAAGAGACCCAGTACTTC	CASSPGTWQETQYF
-	TRBV5-6	-	TRBJ1-2	TGTGCCAGCAGCGAAGACAGAAGCTATGGCTACACCTTC	CASSEDRSYGYTF
-	TRBV19	TRBD2	TRBJ2-1	TGTGCCAGTAGTATAACACATATCGCCCTAGCGGGAGGATATGAGCAGTTCTTC	CASSITHIALAGGYEQFF
-	TRBV6-5	-	TRBJ1-1	TGTGCCAGCAGTTACGGCGAAGCTTTCTTT	CASSYGEAFF
-	TRBV7-8	-	TRBJ1-5	TGTGCCAGCAGCTTAATCCGGGCCTACAATCAGCCCCAGCATTTT	CASSLIRAYNQPQHF
-	TRBV5-6	-	TRBJ1-1	TGTGCCAGCAGCGGGTGGGGCGGGGGCCTGAACACTGAAGCTTTCTTT	CASSGWGGGLNTEAFF
-	TRBV5-1	TRBD2	TRBJ2-7	TGCGCCAGCAGCTCTAGCGGGAGCGGGTACGAGCAGTACTTC	CASSSSGSGYEQYF
-	TRBV6-1	-	TRBJ1-3	TGTGCCAGCAGTGAAGGGAATCTGAGAAACACCATATATTTT	CASSEGNLRNTIYF
-	TRBV9	-	TRBJ1-1	TGTGCCAGCAGCGCACTAACTTCAGCTGAAGCTTTCTTT	CASSALTSAEAFF
once	TRBV5-6	-	TRBJ2-5	TGTGCCAGCAGCTACCAAGAGACCCAGTACTTC	CASSYQETQYF
-	TRBV10-3	-	TRBJ2-3	TGTGCCATCAGTGAGCGACAGACGGGGGCAGATACGCAGTATTTT	CAISERQTGADTQYF
once	TRBV6-5	TRBD1	TRBJ1-1	TGTGCCAGCGGGAGGCAGGGGGGTCGTACTGAAGCTTTCTTT	CASGRQGGRTEAFF
-	TRBV10-3	-	TRBJ2-7	TGTGCCATCAGTGGTCTTAGCGGAAGCTCCTACGAGCAGTACTTC	CAISGLSGSSYEQYF
-	TRBV30	TRBD1	TRBJ1-4	TGTGCCTGGATGACAGGGGATTCTGAAAAACTGTTTTTT	CAWMTGDSEKLFF
once	TRBV30	TRBD1	TRBJ1-6	TGTGCCTGGAGGGACAGGGCCTATAATTCACCCCTCCACTTT	CAWRDRAYNSPLHF
-	TRBV2	TRBD2	TRBJ2-1	TGTGCCAGCAGTCCTAGCGGGGGGGCCTACAATGAGCAGTTCTTC	CASSPSGGAYNEQFF
-	TRBV11-2	TRBD2	TRBJ2-1	TGTGCCAGCAGCTTAGGGGGAGGGGCTAGCGGGAGCAATGAGCAGTTCTTC	CASSLGGGASGSNEQFF
-	TRBV9	TRBD1	TRBJ2-2	TGTGCCAGCAGCGTCACAGGGGCGAACACCGGGGAGCTGTTTTTT	CASSVTGANTGELFF
-	TRBV30	-	TRBJ2-2	TGTGCCTGGAGTGTACTACAGGGGAACACCGGGGAGCTGTTTTTT	CAWSVLQGNTGELFF
-	TRBV29-1	TRBD1	TRBJ1-1	TGCAGCGCCCGAGGGGGCTGGAACACTGAAGCTTTCTTT	CSARGGWNTEAFF
once	TRBV5-1	-	TRBJ1-4	TGCGCCAGCAGCTTGTCGGGCAGGGAAGAGGAAAAACTGTTTTTT	CASSLSGREEEKLFF
-	TRBV29-1	-	TRBJ2-1	TGCAGCGTTGAAGGGAGTGGCGCCTACAATGAGCAGTTCTTC	CSVEGSGAYNEQFF
-	TRBV5-8	-	TRBJ1-2	TGTGCCAGCAGCGAGGGACACCCCTGGGCTGGCTACACCTTC	CASSEGHPWAGYTF
-	TRBV4-3	-	TRBJ2-7	TGCGCCAGCAGCCAAGATCCAGGGTATTCCGAGCAGTACTTC	CASSQDPGYSEQYF
-	TRBV29-1	TRBD2	TRBJ2-7	TGCAGCGTCTTCGGGGGGGCCGCCGAGCAGTACTTC	CSVFGGAAEQYF
-	TRBV5-1	-	TRBJ2-7	TGCGCCAGCAGCGATACGGGATCAGTGGGCGAGCAGTACTTC	CASSDTGSVGEQYF
-	TRBV6-6	TRBD2	TRBJ2-3	TGTGCCAGCTCTAGCGGGGGGGCGATAGATACGCAGTATTTT	CASSSGGAIDTQYF
-	TRBV30	TRBD2	TRBJ2-7	TGTGCCTGGAGTGGTTGGACTAGCGGGATTAACGGCTACGAGCAGTACTTC	CAWSGWTSGINGYEQYF
-	TRBV4-1	-	TRBJ2-2	TGCGCCAGCAGCCCCAGAGCAGGTGGCGGCAGTAGCACCGGGGAGCTGTTTTTT	CASSPRAGGGSSTGELFF
-	TRBV10-3	-	TRBJ2-2	TGTGCCATCAGTGGGGGCGGGGAGCTGTTTTTT	CAISGGGELFF
-	TRBV4-3	-	TRBJ1-6	TGCGCCAGCAGCCAAGATTGGGTAAATTCACCCCTCCACTTT	CASSQDWVNSPLHF
-	TRBV6-5	-	TRBJ2-6	TGTGCCAGCAGGATAGAGAGCTCTGGGGCCAACGTCCTGACTTTC	CASRIESSGANVLTF
-	TRBV5-8	TRBD1	TRBJ1-3	TGTGCCAGCAGCGTTGGAACGTGGACAGGCTCTGGAAACACCATATATTTT	CASSVGTWTGSGNTIYF
-	TRBV12-5	TRBD2	TRBJ2-1	TGTGCTAGTGGTTTGTCACAGGGACTAGCGGGAGGGCTCACCCTTGAGCAGTTCTTC	CASGLSQGLAGGLTLEQFF
-	TRBV5-5	TRBD1	TRBJ1-5	TGTGCCAGCAGCTTGGAGGACAGGGGATCTCAGCCCCAGCATTTT	CASSLEDRGSQPQHF
-	TRBV6-5	-	TRBJ1-2	TGTGCCAGCAGCCCCAGAGGGCCCAACTATGGCTACACCTTC	CASSPRGPNYGYTF
-	TRBV11-2	TRBD1	TRBJ1-6	TGTGCCAGCAGCGACAGCCCCGGACAGGGTGGTTCACCCCTCCACTTT	CASSDSPGQGGSPLHF
-	TRBV5-1	TRBD2	TRBJ2-3	TGCGCCAGCAGCTTGAGGCCGGGGACTAGCGGGGAAACAGATACGCAGTATTTT	CASSLRPGTSGETDTQYF
-	TRBV18	-	TRBJ2-3	TGTGCCAGCTCACCACTTGATACGCAGTATTTT	CASSPLDTQYF
-	TRBV2	-	TRBJ2-1	TGTGCCAGCAGCCTACTATACTACAATGAGCAGTTCTTC	CASSLLYYNEQFF
-	TRBV30	-	TRBJ1-2	TGTGCCTGGAGTGGGGATCCGGACTATGGCTACACCTTC	CAWSGDPDYGYTF
-	TRBV7-6	TRBD1	TRBJ2-1	TGTGCTGCCGGGGACAGCTCATGGAGCTCCTACAATGAGCAGTTCTTC	CAAGDSSWSSYNEQFF
-	TRBV5-1	TRBD2	TRBJ2-3	TGCGCCAGCAGCTTGGTGGCGGGGGGAGCGGGAAGCACAGATACGCAGTATTTT	CASSLVAGGAGSTDTQYF
-	TRBV2	TRBD2	TRBJ2-5	TGTGCCAGCCGAGATAGCGGGGGGCAAGAGACCCAGTACTTC	CASRDSGGQETQYF
-	TRBV7-8	-	TRBJ1-3	TGTGCCAGCAGCTTAGATGTCTACTCTGGAAACACCATATATTTT	CASSLDVYSGNTIYF
few	TRBV11-2	-	TRBJ2-1	TGTGCCAGCAGCTTAGGCAGGAACAATGAGCAGTTCTTC	CASSLGRNNEQFF
once	TRBV19	-	TRBJ1-5	TGTGCCAGTAGTTTGGATGACGCCTTCAATCAGCCCCAGCATTTT	CASSLDDAFNQPQHF
-	TRBV6-5	TRBD1	TRBJ2-7	TGTGCCAGCAGGACCGGGACAGGGTTCCACGAGCAGTACTTC	CASRTGTGFHEQYF
-	TRBV6-1	TRBD1	TRBJ1-2	TGTGCCAGCAGTTCCTCGACAGGGAACTATGGCTACACCTTC	CASSSSTGNYGYTF
few	TRBV19	-	TRBJ2-5	TGTGCCAGTAGTATAGCGGAGACCCAGTACTTC	CASSIAETQYF
-	TRBV5-1	TRBD1	TRBJ1-1	TGCGCCAGCACCCTGACAGGGGCTGAAGCTTTCTTT	CASTLTGAEAFF